The present T cell receptor (beta chain) was sequenced within a study of T-cell reconstitution after alpha-beta-depleted transplantation in children. CDR3 length equals 14 residues. From germline, CDR1 is MDHEN and CDR2 SYDVKM. V dropped 7 bases and J dropped 4 bases, with 14 bases sitting between them. General study results and limits: Expanded graft clones, several hundred of them, were reportedly the source of alpha-beta T cells about two months after transplant.

TCRbeta library preparation incorporated unique molecular identifiers. TCRdb re-analysed the PCR reads in MiXCR, keeping a single row per CDR3 protein. Of about 300,000 distinct CDR3 sequences listed, around a tenth were seen once; the top ten hold 7.5%. This clonotype was observed a few times. Its antigen is unidentified. This sample comprised PBMCs, obtained before TCRalphabeta/CD19-depleted stem cell transplant. The TCR originated in a boy under two years old with acute myeloid leukemia, due to receive a stem cell transplant. The chain combines TRBV28 with TRBJ2-1; D perhaps matches TRBD1 (5 bases). The CDR3 here is CASIGQGKYNEQFF. In nucleotides, the CDR3 is TGTGCCAGCATAGGGCAGGGCAAATACAATGAGCAGTTCTTC.